This T cell receptor (beta chain) was sequenced for a study of blood T cell repertoires in COVID-19. About the research overall: Acute-phase and convalescent COVID-19 samples originated in the United States, Italy and Spain.

In the original workflow: Amplification of reference gene primers provided the estimated nucleated cell counts. Only in-frame clones appear in the TCRdb table, and some are missing; sequencing was by immunoSEQ multiplex PCR. From that table come the V and J calls and clone size; the DNA was used to work out D and trimming. The sample includes about 47,000 clones, about 81% of them seen just once. Germline V gene lookup returns CDR1 SGHTA and CDR2 FQGNSA. The junction had 6 bases not matched to a gene; V was cut back by 4 bases and J by 3 bases. The CDR3 is 15 amino acids. The J gene is TRBJ1-5, the V gene TRBV7-2; 7 bases agree with TRBD1. Sequencing was carried out using peripheral blood. The clonotype was recovered from a human donor with acute or convalescent COVID-19. The donor label of this sample is uncertain. As DNA, the CDR3 is TGTGCCAGCAGCTCCGACAGGGTTTACAATCAGCCCCAGCATTTT. Its protein product is CASSSDRVYNQPQHF.